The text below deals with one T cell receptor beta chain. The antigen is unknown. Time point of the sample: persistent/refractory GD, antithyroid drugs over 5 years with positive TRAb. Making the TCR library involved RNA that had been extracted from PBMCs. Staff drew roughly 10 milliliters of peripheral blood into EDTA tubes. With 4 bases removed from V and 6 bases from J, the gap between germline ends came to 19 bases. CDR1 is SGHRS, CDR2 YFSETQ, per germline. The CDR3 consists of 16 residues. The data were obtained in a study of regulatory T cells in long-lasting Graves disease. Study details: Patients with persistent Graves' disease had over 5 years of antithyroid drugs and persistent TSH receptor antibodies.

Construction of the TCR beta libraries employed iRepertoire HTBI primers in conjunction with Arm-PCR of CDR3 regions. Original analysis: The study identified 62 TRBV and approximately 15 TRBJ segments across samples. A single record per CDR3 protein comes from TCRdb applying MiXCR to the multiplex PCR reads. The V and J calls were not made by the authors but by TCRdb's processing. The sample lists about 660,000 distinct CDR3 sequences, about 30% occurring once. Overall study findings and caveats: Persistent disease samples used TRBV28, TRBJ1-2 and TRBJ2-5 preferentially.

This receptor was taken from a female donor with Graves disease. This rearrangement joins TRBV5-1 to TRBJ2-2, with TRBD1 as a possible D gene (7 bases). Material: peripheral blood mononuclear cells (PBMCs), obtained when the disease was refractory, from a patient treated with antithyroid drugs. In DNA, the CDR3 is TGCGCCAGCAGCGGCGGGACAGACATCACCGCCGGGGAGCTGTTTTTT. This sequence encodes CASSGGTDITAGELFF.